This entry describes one T cell receptor beta chain. V shed 3 bases and J shed 3 bases, with 15 bases lying between them. The CDR3 totals 16 residues. Per germline, CDR1 MGHDK and CDR2 SYGVNS. The table came from immunoSEQ multiplex PCR; TCRdb's copy has only in-frame clones and leaves some out. The sample contains 62,000 or so clones, 65% to 90% of which appear only once. This specimen belongs to a study of blood T cell repertoires in COVID-19. Study at large: In each case, the material was cDNA or gDNA derived from T cells, B-cell-depleted T cells, or PBMCs.

Sample: peripheral blood. The source is a woman aged 60 to 75 with acute or convalescent COVID-19. The chain combines TRBV25-1 with TRBJ2-1; D is possibly TRBD2 (5 bases). The DNA for the CDR3 is TGTGCCAGCAGTGATCCGTCACCGGGAAACTACAATGAGCAGTTCTTC. Translation: CASSDPSPGNYNEQFF.